Below are 18 T cell receptor beta chains sequenced from a single sample in a study of regulatory dendritic cells for organ transplantation. Using immunoSEQ multiplex PCR, the repertoire was profiled, and TCRdb retains in-frame clones only, with some absent. The sample contains 30,000 to 40,000 clones, about 88% of which appear only once. The specimen sequenced was naive CD4+ T cells from blood. Documented subset: CD45RA+ naive T cells. All receptors derive from a human donor in good health.

The V call is TRBV5-4, the J call TRBJ2-4; D is tentatively TRBD1 or TRBD2 (5 bases each). Trimming pared 3 bases from V and 4 bases from J, leaving 8 bases between. This CDR3 has 13 residues. CDR1 SGHNT and CDR2 YYREEE come from the germline V gene (reference sequence). CDR3 nucleotides: TGTGCCAGCAGCTCGGGGCTGAAAAACATTCAGTACTTC. This sequence encodes CASSSGLKNIQYF.

The gene calls are TRBV7-9 and TRBJ2-7; a weak D match, TRBD1 (6 bases). With 2 bases removed from V and 5 bases from J, the gap between germline ends came to 13 bases. The CDR3 length is 14 residues. Germline loops: CDR1 SEHNR, CDR2 FQNEAQ (reference sequence). CDR3 residues: CASSLKGESHEQYF. CDR3 DNA: TGTGCCAGCAGCTTAAAGGGGGAATCCCACGAGCAGTACTTC.

The chain combines TRBV4-3 with TRBJ2-2; D is possibly TRBD1 (6 bases). Germline V gene data show CDR1 as LGHNA and CDR2 as YSLEER. V gave up 3 bases and J gave up 2 bases, with 10 bases separating them. The CDR3 covers 15 residues. DNA for the CDR3: TGCGCCAGCAGCCACGCGGACAGTAACACCGGGGAGCTGTTTTTT. The encoded protein is CASSHADSNTGELFF.

The J gene is TRBJ2-3, the V gene TRBV2; 10 bases match TRBD2. V was pared by 11 bases and J by 0 bases, with 5 bases of the junction left unmatched. CDR1 is SNHLY and CDR2 is FYNNEI in the germline V gene. This CDR3 contains 14 residues. The CDR3 coding sequence is TGTGCCGGAAAGCGGGGGGGTAGCACAGATACGCAGTATTTT. It codes for CAGKRGGSTDTQYF.

This rearrangement joins TRBV6-5 to TRBJ2-3, with TRBD2 matching over 12 bases. The germline V gene has CDR1 MNHEY and CDR2 SVGAGI. V trimming: 6 bases; J trimming: 6 bases; junction bases outside the gene matches: 7. CDR3 length: 15 residues. CDR3 nucleotide sequence: TGTGCCAGCAGACCTAGCGGGAGGGCCGGGGATACGCAGTATTTT. This translates into CASRPSGRAGDTQYF.

The chain uses TRBV7-2 and TRBJ2-2; a possible D gene is TRBD2 (7 bases). Germline loops: CDR1 SGHTA, CDR2 FQGNSA. The germline V and J ends were trimmed by 6 bases and 0 bases, with 11 bases remaining between them. This CDR3 comprises 15 residues. The CDR3 DNA reads as TGTGCCAGCAGAAAGGGGGGGACGAACACCGGGGAGCTGTTTTTT. It translates to CASRKGGTNTGELFF.

The gene calls are TRBV7-6 and TRBJ1-1, with a possible D match to TRBD1 (6 bases). Trimming took 3 bases from V and 0 from J, leaving 8 bases between them. Germline values: CDR1 SGHVS, CDR2 FNYEAQ. CDR3 size: 14 residues. The CDR3 region is CASSLGGLNTEAFF. DNA of the CDR3: TGTGCCAGCAGCTTGGGGGGCCTGAACACTGAAGCTTTCTTT.

The rearrangement joins TRBV14 to TRBJ1-5, with D hard to call. Germline V gives CDR1 SGHDN, CDR2 FVKESK. The CDR3 extends over 12 amino acids. V was pared by 6 bases and J by 0 bases, with 3 bases between. CDR3 bases: TGTGCCAGCAGTTTTAGCAATCAGCCCCAGCATTTT. Translation: CASSFSNQPQHF.

The chain carries TRBV10-3 and TRBJ2-2; no definite D call. This CDR3 has 14 amino acids. Germline V lookup: CDR1 ENHRY, CDR2 SYGVKD. V lost 7 bases and J lost 4, with 13 bases in between. The CDR3 DNA follows: TGTGCCATCAACCCTAGTGTCTTCACCGGGGAGCTGTTTTTT. Its translation: CAINPSVFTGELFF.

This clone occurred once. CDR3 DNA: TGTGCCAGCAGCCTTGTGGGAGGACGGGAGACCCAGTACTTC. It codes for CASSLVGGRETQYF. The chain links TRBV5-4 to TRBJ2-5; possibly TRBD2 for D (6 bases). The length of the CDR3 is 14 residues. Trimming took off 4 bases at V and 5 bases at J, with 15 bases between the two ends. The germline gives CDR1 SGHNT, CDR2 YYREEE (reference sequence).

J is TRBJ1-1 and V is TRBV30, with D perhaps matching TRBD1 (6 bases). V was clipped by 0 bases and J by 5 bases, with 13 bases between them. The CDR3 is 14 amino acids. Germline CDR1 is GTSNPN and CDR2 is SVGIG (reference sequence). The CDR3 region is CAWSVPGARTEAFF. CDR3 coding DNA: TGTGCCTGGAGTGTACCAGGGGCGAGAACTGAAGCTTTCTTT.

This sequence joins TRBV28 and TRBJ2-3; no firm D call. Germline-derived CDR1 and CDR2 are MDHEN and SYDVKM. Deletions cut 4 bases from V and 3 bases from J, with 2 bases between. The CDR3 totals 11 residues. The CDR3 loop is CASSSTDTQYF. CDR3 DNA sequence: TGTGCCAGCAGTTCTACAGATACGCAGTATTTT.

The CDR3 DNA is TGTGCCAGCAGCTTGGCAGGAATCACAGATACGCAGTATTTT. It translates to CASSLAGITDTQYF. The chain joins TRBV5-4 to TRBJ2-3; D gene ambiguous. Germline V gene sequence: CDR1 SGHNT, CDR2 YYREEE (reference sequence). V lost 0 bases to trimming and J lost 2 bases, with 7 bases between them. The CDR3 runs to 14 residues.

The chain couples TRBV18 to TRBJ1-3; the D is unclear. Per germline, CDR1 KGHSH and CDR2 LQKENI. V lost 1 base and J 2 bases, leaving 18 bases between the germline ends. The CDR3 consists of 18 residues. The CDR3 region is CASSPHPLSWQAGNTIYF. CDR3 DNA sequence: TGTGCCAGCTCACCACATCCTCTATCCTGGCAAGCTGGAAACACCATATATTTT. The full variable domain, in which reference TRBV18 and TRBJ1-3 provide the parts outside the CDR3, is NAGVMQNPRHLVRRRGQEARLRCSPMKGHSHVYWYRQLPEEGLKFMVYLQKENIIDESGMPKERFSAEFPKEGPSILRIQQVVRGDSAAYFCASSPHPLSWQAGNTIYFGEGSWLTVV.

The chain links TRBV7-9 to TRBJ1-2; weak D call: TRBD1 (5 bases). Germline CDR1 and CDR2: SEHNR and FQNEAQ (reference sequence). The CDR3 covers 16 residues. With 1 base removed from V and 4 bases from J, the gap between germline ends came to 16 bases. CDR3 in amino acids: CASSLGSRAGTYGYTF. The CDR3 bases are TGTGCCAGCAGCTTAGGTTCCAGGGCTGGAACCTATGGCTACACCTTC. Combining the CDR3 with reference TRBV7-9 and TRBJ1-2 gives the whole variable domain DTGVSQNPRHKITKRGQNVTFRCDPISEHNRLYWYRQTLGQGPEFLTYFQNEAQLEKSRLLSDRFSAERPKGSFSTLEIQRTEQGDSAMYLCASSLGSRAGTYGYTFGSGTRLTVV.

The chain carries TRBV7-2 and TRBJ2-1, with TRBD2 matching over 11 bases. The CDR3 has 17 amino acids. In germline, CDR1 is SGHTA, CDR2 FQGNSA. V was clipped by 2 bases and J by 5 bases; unmatched bases: 8. The CDR3, as DNA: TGTGCCAGCAGCTTATACTCCGGGACTAGCGGACACAATGAGCAGTTCTTC. Translation gives CASSLYSGTSGHNEQFF. Based on the CDR3 plus reference TRBV7-2 and TRBJ2-1, the full variable domain is GAGVSQSPSNKVTEKGKDVELRCDPISGHTALYWYRQSLGQGLEFLIYFQGNSAPDKSGLPSDRFSAERTGGSVSTLTIQRTQQEDSAVYLCASSLYSGTSGHNEQFFGPGTRLTVL.

The V and J genes are TRBV7-6 and TRBJ2-7, with 9 bases fitting TRBD2. The CDR3 totals 16 residues. CDR1 SGHVS and CDR2 FNYEAQ come from the germline V gene. The V segment lost 3 bases and the J segment 2 bases; nucleotides outside the gene matches: 8. The CDR3 DNA sequence: TGTGCCAGCAGCTTGGGGGCGGCGGGGGGGACCTACGAGCAGTACTTC. Protein product: CASSLGAAGGTYEQYF.

V and J are TRBV30 and TRBJ1-5, with D tentatively TRBD1 (5 bases). The CDR3 is 14 amino acids. The germline V gene encodes CDR1 GTSNPN and CDR2 SVGIG (reference sequence). Trimming removed 5 bases from V and 1 base from J, with 12 bases in between. CDR3 residues: CAWSTGASNQPQHF. For the CDR3, the DNA is TGTGCCTGGTCGACCGGGGCCAGCAATCAGCCCCAGCATTTT.